The TCR beta chain under discussion was sequenced for a study of T-cell reconstitution after alpha-beta-depleted transplantation in children. This clonotype turned up a few times. Trimming cost V 3 bases and J 1 base, with 9 bases left between them. The CDR3 contains 14 residues. Unique molecular identifiers tagged the TCRbeta library. One entry per CDR3 protein results from TCRdb running MiXCR on the PCR reads. The table shows 490,000 or so distinct CDR3 sequences, with 12% occurring only once. The specimen was PBMCs from the stem cell graft donor, collected from the stem cell graft. The TCR originated in a human donor who donated a stem cell graft to a child with combined immunodeficiency. The gene calls are TRBV12-3 or TRBV12-4 and TRBJ1-1; D is uncertain. The CDR3 loop reads CASSLGSGNTEAFF. As DNA, the CDR3 is TGTGCCAGCAGTTTGGGCAGTGGGAACACTGAAGCTTTCTTT.